Each of the 6 T cell receptor beta chains below was sequenced from the same sample in a study of blood T cell repertoires in COVID-19. Data came from immunoSEQ multiplex PCR; TCRdb stores just in-frame clones and leaves some out. The sample lists about 140,000 clones, almost 85% occurring once. Sequencing input: peripheral blood. The receptors come from a man aged 50 or older with acute or convalescent COVID-19.

The V gene is TRBV6-2 or TRBV6-3, the J gene TRBJ2-7, with TRBD2 identical over 8 bases. CDR1 and CDR2 (germline): MNHEY, SVGEGT. The CDR3 is 14 amino acids. The V gene end was trimmed by 2 bases and the J gene end by 1 base; junction bases not matched to a gene: 1. The CDR3 here is CASSYERESYEQYF. In nucleotides, the CDR3 is TGTGCCAGCAGTTACGAGCGGGAGTCCTACGAGCAGTACTTC.

This chain connects TRBV7-9 to TRBJ1-5; no definite D call. The V gene lost 6 bases and the J gene lost 5 bases, with 11 bases spanning the gap. The CDR3 contains 13 residues. From germline, CDR1 is SEHNR and CDR2 FQNEAQ (reference sequence). The CDR3 spells CASSPGSYQPQHF. The DNA of the CDR3 is TGTGCCAGCAGTCCCGGGTCCTATCAGCCCCAGCATTTT. Filled out from reference TRBV7-9 and TRBJ1-5, the complete variable domain reads DTGVSQNPRHKITKRGQNVTFRCDPISEHNRLYWYRQTLGQGPEFLTYFQNEAQLEKSRLLSDRFSAERPKGSFSTLEIQRTEQGDSAMYLCASSPGSYQPQHFGDGTRLSIL.

The chain is built from TRBV9 and TRBJ1-5; maybe TRBD1 (5 bases). The V end lost 5 bases, the J end lost 0 bases, and 9 bases lay between the germline ends. Germline V gene sequence: CDR1 SGDLS, CDR2 YYNGEE. This CDR3 region has 14 residues. CDR3 region: CASSSGYSNQPQHF. CDR3 DNA: TGTGCCAGCAGTTCAGGGTATAGCAATCAGCCCCAGCATTTT.

The genes are TRBV19 and TRBJ1-5; TRBD1 aligns across 9 bases. From germline, CDR1 is LNHDA and CDR2 SQIVND (reference sequence). This CDR3 comprises 18 residues. With V trimmed by 7 bases and J by 0 bases, 13 bases remained unmatched. CDR3 coding DNA: TGTGCCAGTAAAGCGACCGGGACAGGGACAATTAGCAATCAGCCCCAGCATTTT. Translated, it gives CASKATGTGTISNQPQHF.

This chain uses TRBV4-2 with TRBJ1-1; TRBD1 matches at 7 bases. V was pared by 0 bases and J by 3 bases, with 7 bases of the junction left unmatched. Germline V lookup: CDR1 LGHNA, CDR2 YNFKEQ. The CDR3 runs 16 residues. CDR3 sequence: CASSQESRGVHTEAFF. The CDR3 region has the DNA TGTGCCAGCAGCCAAGAAAGCAGGGGGGTGCACACTGAAGCTTTCTTT.

V gene TRBV7-2 combines with J gene TRBJ2-1; 8 nucleotides match TRBD2. Germline lookup yields CDR1 SGHTA and CDR2 FQGNSA. V was pared by 2 bases and J by 3 bases, with 6 bases of the junction left unmatched. CDR3 length equals 16 residues. In DNA form, the CDR3 reads TGTGCCAGCAGCTTATTGGTAGCGGGAATCTACAATGAGCAGTTCTTC. This encodes CASSLLVAGIYNEQFF.